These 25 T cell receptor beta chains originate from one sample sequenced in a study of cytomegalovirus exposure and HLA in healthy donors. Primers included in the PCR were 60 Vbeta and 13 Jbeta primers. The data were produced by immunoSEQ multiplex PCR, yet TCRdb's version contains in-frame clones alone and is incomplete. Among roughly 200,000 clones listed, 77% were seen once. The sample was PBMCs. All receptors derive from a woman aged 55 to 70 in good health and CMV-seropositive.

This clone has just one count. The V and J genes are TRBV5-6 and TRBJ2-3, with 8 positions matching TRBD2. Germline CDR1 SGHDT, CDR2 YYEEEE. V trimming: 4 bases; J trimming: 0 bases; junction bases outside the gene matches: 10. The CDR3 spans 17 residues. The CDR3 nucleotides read TGTGCCAGCAGCGGTACCGCGGGGGGCCTTAGCACAGATACGCAGTATTTT. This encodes CASSGTAGGLSTDTQYF.

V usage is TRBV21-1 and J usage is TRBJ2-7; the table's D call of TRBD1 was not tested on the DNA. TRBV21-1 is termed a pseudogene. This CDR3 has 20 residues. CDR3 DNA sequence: TGTGCCAGCAGCAAAGAGATGCCCGAGACAGGGTCCCCCCGCTATTACGAGCAGTACTTC. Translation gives CASSKEMPETGSPRYYEQYF.

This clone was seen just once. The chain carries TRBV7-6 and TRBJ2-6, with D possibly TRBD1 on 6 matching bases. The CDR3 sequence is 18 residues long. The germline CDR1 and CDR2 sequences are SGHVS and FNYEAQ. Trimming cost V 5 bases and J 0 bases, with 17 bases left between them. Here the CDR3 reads CASSRTGIGASGANVLTF. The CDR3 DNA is TGTGCCAGCAGCAGAACAGGGATTGGGGCCTCTGGGGCCAACGTCCTGACTTTC.

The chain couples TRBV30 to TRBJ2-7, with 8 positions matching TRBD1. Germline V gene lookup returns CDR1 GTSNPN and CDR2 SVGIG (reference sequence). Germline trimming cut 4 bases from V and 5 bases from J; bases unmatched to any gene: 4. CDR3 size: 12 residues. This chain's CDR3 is CAWTDRGHEQYF. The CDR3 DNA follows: TGTGCCTGGACAGACAGGGGCCACGAGCAGTACTTC.

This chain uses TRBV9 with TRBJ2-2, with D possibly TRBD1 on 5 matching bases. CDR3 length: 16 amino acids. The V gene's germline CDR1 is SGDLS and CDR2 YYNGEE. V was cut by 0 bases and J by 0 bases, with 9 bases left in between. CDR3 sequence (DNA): TGTGCCAGCAGCGTAGGTCCAGGGACGAACACCGGGGAGCTGTTTTTT. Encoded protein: CASSVGPGTNTGELFF.

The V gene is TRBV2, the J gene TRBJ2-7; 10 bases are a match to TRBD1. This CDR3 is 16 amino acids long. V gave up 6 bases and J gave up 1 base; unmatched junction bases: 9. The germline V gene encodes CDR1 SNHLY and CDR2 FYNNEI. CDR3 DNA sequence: TGTGCCAGCAGAGGTACCCCGGGACAGGGGTCCTACGAGCAGTACTTC. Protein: CASRGTPGQGSYEQYF.

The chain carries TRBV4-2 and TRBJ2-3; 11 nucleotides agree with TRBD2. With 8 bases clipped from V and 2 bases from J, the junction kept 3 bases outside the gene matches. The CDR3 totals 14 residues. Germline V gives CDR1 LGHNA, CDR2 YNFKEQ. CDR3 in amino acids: CASRGLADTDTQYF. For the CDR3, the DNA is TGTGCCAGCCGGGGACTAGCGGACACAGATACGCAGTATTTT.

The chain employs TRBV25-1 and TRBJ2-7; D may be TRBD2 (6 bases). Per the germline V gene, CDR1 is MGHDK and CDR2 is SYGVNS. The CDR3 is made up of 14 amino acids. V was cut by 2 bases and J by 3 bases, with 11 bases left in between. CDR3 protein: CASSERERGYEQYF. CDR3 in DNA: TGTGCCAGCAGTGAACGGGAGAGAGGCTACGAGCAGTACTTC.

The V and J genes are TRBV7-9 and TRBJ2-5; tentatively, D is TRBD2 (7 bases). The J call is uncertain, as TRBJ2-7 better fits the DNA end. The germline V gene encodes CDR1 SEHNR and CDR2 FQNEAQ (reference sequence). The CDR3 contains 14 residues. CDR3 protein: CASCSSGGRCEQYF. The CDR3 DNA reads TGTGCCAGCTGCTCATCCGGGGGGCGCTGCGAGCAGTACTTC.

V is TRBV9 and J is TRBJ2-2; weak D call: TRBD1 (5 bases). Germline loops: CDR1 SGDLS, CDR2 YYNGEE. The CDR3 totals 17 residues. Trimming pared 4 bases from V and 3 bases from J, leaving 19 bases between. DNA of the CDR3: TGTGCCAGCAGCCCCCGTAAAAGGGGCGCGGACACCGGGGAGCTGTTTTTT. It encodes CASSPRKRGADTGELFF.

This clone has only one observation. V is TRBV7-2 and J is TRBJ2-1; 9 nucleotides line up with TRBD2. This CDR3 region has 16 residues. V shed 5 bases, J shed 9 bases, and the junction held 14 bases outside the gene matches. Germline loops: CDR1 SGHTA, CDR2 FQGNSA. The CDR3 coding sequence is TGTGCCAGCAGCGTACGGGGACTAGCCATTTCAAGTGAGCAGTTCTTC. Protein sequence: CASSVRGLAISSEQFF.

The CDR3 loop reads CASSTSPGTGSKNIQYF. The CDR3 DNA is TGTGCCAGTAGTACAAGTCCCGGGACAGGGTCCAAAAACATTCAGTACTTC. The J gene is TRBJ2-4, the V gene TRBV19; 9 bases are shared with TRBD1. The J segment lost 2 bases and the V segment lost 4 bases, leaving 9 bases of the junction unmatched. Looked up from germline, CDR1 is LNHDA and CDR2 is SQIVND (reference sequence). This CDR3 has 17 amino acids.

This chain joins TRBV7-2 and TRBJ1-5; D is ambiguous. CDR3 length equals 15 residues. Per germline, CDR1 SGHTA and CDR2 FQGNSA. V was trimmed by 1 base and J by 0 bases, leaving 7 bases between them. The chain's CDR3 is CASSLERGSNQPQHF. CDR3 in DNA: TGTGCCAGCAGCTTAGAGCGGGGTAGCAATCAGCCCCAGCATTTT.

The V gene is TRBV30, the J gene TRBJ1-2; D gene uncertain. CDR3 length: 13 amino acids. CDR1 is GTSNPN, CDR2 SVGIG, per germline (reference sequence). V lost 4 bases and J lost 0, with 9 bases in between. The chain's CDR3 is CAWTRGSNYGYTF. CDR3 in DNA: TGTGCCTGGACAAGAGGGTCTAACTATGGCTACACCTTC. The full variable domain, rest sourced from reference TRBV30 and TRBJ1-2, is SQTIHQWPATLVQPVGSPLSLECTVEGTSNPNLYWYRQAAGRGLQLLFYSVGIGQISSEVPQNLSASRPQDRQFILSSKKLLLSDSGFYLCAWTRGSNYGYTFGSGTRLTVV.

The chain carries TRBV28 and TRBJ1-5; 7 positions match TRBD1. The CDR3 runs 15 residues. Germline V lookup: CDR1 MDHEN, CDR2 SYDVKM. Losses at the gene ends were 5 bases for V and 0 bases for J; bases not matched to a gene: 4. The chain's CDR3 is CASSARGNSNQPQHF. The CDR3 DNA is TGTGCCAGCAGTGCCAGGGGGAATAGCAATCAGCCCCAGCATTTT.

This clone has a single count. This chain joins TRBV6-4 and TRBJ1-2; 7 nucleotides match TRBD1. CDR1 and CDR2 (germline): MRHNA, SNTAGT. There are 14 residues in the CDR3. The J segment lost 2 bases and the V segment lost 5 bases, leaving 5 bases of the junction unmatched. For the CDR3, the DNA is TGTGCCAGCAGTTCGGGACAGAGAAACTATGGCTACACCTTC. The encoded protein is CASSSGQRNYGYTF.

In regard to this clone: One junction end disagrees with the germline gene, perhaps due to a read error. The CDR3 region has the DNA TGTGCCAGCAGTCCCCGGGACACCGTCTTT. This translates into CASSPRDTVF. This chain connects TRBV6-5 to TRBJ1-1; D perhaps matches TRBD1 (6 bases). Germline assignment: CDR1 MNHEY and CDR2 SVGAGI. CDR3 length equals 10 residues.

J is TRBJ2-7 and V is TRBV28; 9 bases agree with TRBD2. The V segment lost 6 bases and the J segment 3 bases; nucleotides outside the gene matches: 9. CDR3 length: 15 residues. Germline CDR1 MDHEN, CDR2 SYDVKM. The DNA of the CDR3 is TGTGCCAGCAGCCCTCAGCCTAGCGGGGTCTACGAGCAGTACTTC. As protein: CASSPQPSGVYEQYF.

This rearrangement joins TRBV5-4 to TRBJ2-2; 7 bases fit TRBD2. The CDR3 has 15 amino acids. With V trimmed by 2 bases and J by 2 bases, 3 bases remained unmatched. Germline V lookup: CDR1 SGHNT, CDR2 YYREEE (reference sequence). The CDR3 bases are TGTGCCAGCAGCTTCCAGCGGGGTAACACCGGGGAGCTGTTTTTT. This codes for CASSFQRGNTGELFF.

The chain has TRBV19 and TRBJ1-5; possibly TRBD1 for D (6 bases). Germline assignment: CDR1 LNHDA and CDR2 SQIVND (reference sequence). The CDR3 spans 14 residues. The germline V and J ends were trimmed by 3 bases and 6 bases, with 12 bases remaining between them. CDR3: CASSIAGGFQPQHF. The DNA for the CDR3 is TGTGCCAGTAGTATCGCGGGGGGCTTTCAGCCCCAGCATTTT.

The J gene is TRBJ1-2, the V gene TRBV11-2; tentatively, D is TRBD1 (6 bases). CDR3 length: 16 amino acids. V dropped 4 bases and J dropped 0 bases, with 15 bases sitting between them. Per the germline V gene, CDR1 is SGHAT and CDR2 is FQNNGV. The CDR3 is CASSSPRDKTNYGYTF. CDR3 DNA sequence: TGTGCCAGCAGCTCTCCGAGGGACAAGACTAACTATGGCTACACCTTC.

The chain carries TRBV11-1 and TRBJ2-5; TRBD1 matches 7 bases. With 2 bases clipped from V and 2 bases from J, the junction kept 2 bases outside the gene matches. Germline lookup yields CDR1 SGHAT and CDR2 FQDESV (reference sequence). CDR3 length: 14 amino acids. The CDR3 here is CASSLMGQQETQYF. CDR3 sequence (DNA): TGTGCCAGCAGCTTAATGGGACAGCAAGAGACCCAGTACTTC.

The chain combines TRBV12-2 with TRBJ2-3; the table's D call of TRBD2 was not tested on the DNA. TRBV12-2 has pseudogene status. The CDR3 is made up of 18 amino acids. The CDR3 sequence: CASRLATHSGAARDTQYF. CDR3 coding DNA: TGTGCAAGTCGCTTAGCGACCCATAGCGGGGCGGCGAGGGATACGCAGTATTTT.

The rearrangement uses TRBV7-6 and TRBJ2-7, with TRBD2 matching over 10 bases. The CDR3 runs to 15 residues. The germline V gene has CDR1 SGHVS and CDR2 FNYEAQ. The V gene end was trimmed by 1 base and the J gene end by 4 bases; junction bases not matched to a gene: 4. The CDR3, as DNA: TGTGCCAGCAGCTTAGAGGCTAGCGGGAGTTACGAGCAGTACTTC. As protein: CASSLEASGSYEQYF.

The CDR3 loop is CASSQGTGNHGYTF. The CDR3 DNA sequence: TGTGCCAGCAGTCAAGGGACAGGGAACCATGGCTACACCTTC. This rearrangement joins TRBV2 to TRBJ1-2, with 9 positions matching TRBD1. This CDR3 comprises 14 residues. Trimming removed 5 bases from V and 6 bases from J; junction bases left unmatched: 7. Germline CDR1 is SNHLY and CDR2 is FYNNEI.